The clone carrying this T cell receptor beta chain has only a few counts. Its matching antigen is unknown. The junction shows a germline mismatch at one end, possibly a read error. This entry is derived from a study of CD8 T cells in Susac syndrome. Broader study findings: The study recognized that the number of individuals in its TCR sequencing and HLA analysis was relatively small.

This CDR3 comprises 15 residues. Germline CDR1 is MRHNA and CDR2 is SNTAGT. Reverse transcription of about 0.45 to 1 ug RNA used random hexamers. Amplification of the TCR beta CDR3 was carried out by immunoSEQ multiplex PCR, which spanned a total of 54 Vbeta and 13 Jbeta segments. TCRdb re-analysed the immunoSEQ multiplex PCR reads in MiXCR, keeping a single row per CDR3 protein. The sample lists about 300,000 distinct CDR3 sequences; around nine tenths were seen once. The multiple sclerosis controls, all treatment-naive patients, had relapsing-remitting disease that was stable or active. The rearrangement uses TRBV6-4 and TRBJ2-3, with 10 bases fitting TRBD2. The receptor's source is a human donor with multiple sclerosis. Sequencing was done on a sample of CD8+ T cells from PBMCs. In DNA form, the CDR3 reads TGCGCCAGCAGCCTTACTAGCGGGGGCACAGATACGCAGTATTTT. Protein sequence: CASSLTSGGTDTQYF.